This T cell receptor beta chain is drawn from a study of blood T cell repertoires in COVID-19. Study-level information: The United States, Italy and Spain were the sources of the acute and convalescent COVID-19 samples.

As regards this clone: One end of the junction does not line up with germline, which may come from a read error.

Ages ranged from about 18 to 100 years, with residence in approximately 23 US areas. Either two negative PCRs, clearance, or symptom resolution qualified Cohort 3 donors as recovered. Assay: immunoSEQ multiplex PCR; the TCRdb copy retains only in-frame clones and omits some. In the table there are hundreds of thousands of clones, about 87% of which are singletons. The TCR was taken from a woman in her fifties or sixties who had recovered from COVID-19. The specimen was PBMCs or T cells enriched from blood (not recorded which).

The CDR3 region has the DNA TGTGCCAGCAGTCTCCTAAGCGGGAGGGATTTT. Amino acid sequence: CASSLLSGRDF. The chain has TRBV12-3 or TRBV12-4 and TRBJ2-3; the match to TRBD2 covers 10 bases. This CDR3 is built from 11 residues.